The present TCR beta chain was sequenced within a study of OX40 agonist ivuxolimab in advanced cancers. The V gene's germline CDR1 is SGHNT and CDR2 YYREEE (reference sequence). The length of the CDR3 is 15 residues. V gave up 4 bases and J gave up 5 bases; unmatched junction bases: 8. The timepoints at which blood was sampled were baseline, cycle 4 day 1, and cycle 7 day 1. This clone was counted once. Measured with immunoSEQ multiplex PCR; TCRdb has only the in-frame clones, and not every one. This sample has roughly 38,000 clones, with roughly four fifths found just once. The sample consisted of CD4+ or CD8+ T cells sorted from blood, taken in a trial of the OX40 agonist ivuxolimab. The source is an adult with an advanced solid tumor such as melanoma, head and neck, liver or kidney cancer. The chain combines TRBV5-4 with TRBJ2-1, with TRBD2 matching 8 bases. The CDR3 region has the DNA TGTGCCAGCAGCCAGGGGCTAGCGGGCAACAATGAGCAGTTCTTC. Its protein product is CASSQGLAGNNEQFF.